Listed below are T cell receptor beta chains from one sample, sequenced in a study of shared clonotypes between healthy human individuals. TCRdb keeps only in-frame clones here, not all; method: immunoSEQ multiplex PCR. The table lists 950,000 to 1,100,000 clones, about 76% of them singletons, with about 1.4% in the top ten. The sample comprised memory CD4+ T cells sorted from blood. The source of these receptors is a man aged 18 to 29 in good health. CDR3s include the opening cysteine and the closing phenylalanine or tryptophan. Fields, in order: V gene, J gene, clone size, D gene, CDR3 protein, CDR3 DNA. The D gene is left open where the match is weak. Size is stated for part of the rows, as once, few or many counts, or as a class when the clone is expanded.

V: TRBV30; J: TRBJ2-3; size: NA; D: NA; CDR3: CAWQGGNTDTQYF; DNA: TGTGCCTGGCAAGGGGGAAACACAGATACGCAGTATTTT
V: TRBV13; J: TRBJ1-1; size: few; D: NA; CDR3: CASSPRRRGKDTEAFF; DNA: TGTGCCAGCAGCCCCAGGCGGAGAGGCAAAGACACTGAAGCTTTCTTT
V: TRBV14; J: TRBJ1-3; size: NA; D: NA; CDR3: CASSQLTADTIYF; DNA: TGTGCCAGCAGCCAGCTAACTGCGGACACCATATATTTT
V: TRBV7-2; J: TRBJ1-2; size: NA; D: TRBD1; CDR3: CASRLGTVYGYTF; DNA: TGTGCCAGCAGACTGGGGACAGTCTATGGCTACACCTTC
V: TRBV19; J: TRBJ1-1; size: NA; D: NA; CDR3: CASTLRDGGTEAFF; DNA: TGTGCCAGTACACTCCGGGACGGTGGCACTGAAGCTTTCTTT
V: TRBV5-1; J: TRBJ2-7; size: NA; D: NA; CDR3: CASSLGEGSDYEQYF; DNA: TGCGCCAGCAGCTTGGGAGAGGGCTCTGACTACGAGCAGTACTTC
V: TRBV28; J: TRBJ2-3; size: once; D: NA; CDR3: CASSSGPTDTQYF; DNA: TGTGCCAGCAGTTCCGGTCCCACAGATACGCAGTATTTT
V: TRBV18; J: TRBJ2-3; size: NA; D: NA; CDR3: CASSQGPSTDTQYF; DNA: TGTGCCAGCTCGCAAGGCCCTAGCACAGATACGCAGTATTTT
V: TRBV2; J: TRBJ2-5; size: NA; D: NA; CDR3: CASSEASRRETQYF; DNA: TGTGCCAGCAGTGAAGCTTCACGTCGAGAGACCCAGTACTTC
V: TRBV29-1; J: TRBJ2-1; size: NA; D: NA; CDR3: CSVVGGAGSDEQFF; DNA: TGCAGCGTTGTAGGGGGGGCCGGTTCGGATGAGCAGTTCTTC
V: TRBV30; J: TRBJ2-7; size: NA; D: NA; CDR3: CAWSVPRGEQYF; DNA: TGTGCCTGGAGTGTACCTCGGGGCGAGCAGTACTTC
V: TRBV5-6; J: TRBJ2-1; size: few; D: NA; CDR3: CASSLDLSGDEQFF; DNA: TGTGCCAGCAGCTTGGATCTGAGCGGCGATGAGCAGTTCTTC
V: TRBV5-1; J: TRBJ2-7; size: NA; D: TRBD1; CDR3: CASNQGQGAYEQYF; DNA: TGCGCCAGCAACCAAGGACAGGGAGCGTACGAGCAGTACTTC
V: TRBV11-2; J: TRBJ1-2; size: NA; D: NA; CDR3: CASSSFSSIAGYTF; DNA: TGTGCCAGCAGCTCCTTCTCTTCCATAGCTGGCTACACCTTC
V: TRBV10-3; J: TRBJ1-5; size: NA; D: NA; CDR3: CAISESRGGQPQHF; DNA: TGTGCCATCAGTGAGTCAAGGGGTGGTCAGCCCCAGCATTTT
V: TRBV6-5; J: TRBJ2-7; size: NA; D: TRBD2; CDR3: CASSRRQLAPYEQYF; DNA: TGTGCCAGCAGTCGACGGCAACTAGCGCCCTACGAGCAGTACTTC
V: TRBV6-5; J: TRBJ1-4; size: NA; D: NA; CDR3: CASSLTGSNEKLFF; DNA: TGTGCCAGCAGTCTTACAGGGAGTAATGAAAAACTGTTTTTT
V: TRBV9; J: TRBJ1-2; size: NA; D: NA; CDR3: CASSVAGGSGYGYTF; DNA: TGTGCCAGCAGCGTAGCTGGTGGATCGGGATATGGCTACACCTTC
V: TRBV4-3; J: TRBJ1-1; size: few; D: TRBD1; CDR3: CASSQDYRGNTEAFF; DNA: TGCGCCAGCAGCCAAGACTACAGGGGGAACACTGAAGCTTTCTTT
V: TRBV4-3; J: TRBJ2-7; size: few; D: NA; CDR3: CASSQQPHEGEQYF; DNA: TGCGCCAGCAGCCAACAACCCCACGAGGGCGAGCAGTACTTC
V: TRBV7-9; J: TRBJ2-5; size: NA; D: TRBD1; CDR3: CASRPQGRETQYF; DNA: TGTGCCAGCAGGCCACAGGGGAGAGAGACCCAGTACTTC
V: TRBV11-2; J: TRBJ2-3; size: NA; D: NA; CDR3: CASSTRGAGTDTQYF; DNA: TGTGCCAGCAGCACTCGGGGTGCGGGGACAGATACGCAGTATTTT
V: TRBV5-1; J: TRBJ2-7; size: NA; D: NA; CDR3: CASSLGGYLPPRDYEQYF; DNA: TGCGCCAGCAGCTTGGGAGGTTATTTACCGCCTCGGGACTACGAGCAGTACTTC
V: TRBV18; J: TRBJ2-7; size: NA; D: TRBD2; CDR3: CASSHETSGASYEQYF; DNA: TGTGCCAGCTCTCACGAGACTAGCGGGGCCTCCTACGAGCAGTACTTC
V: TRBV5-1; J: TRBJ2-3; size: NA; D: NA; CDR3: CASSGDRADTQYF; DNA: TGCGCCAGCAGCGGCGACAGAGCAGATACGCAGTATTTT
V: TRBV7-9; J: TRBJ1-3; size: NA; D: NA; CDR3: CASSLWESGNTIYF; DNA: TGTGCCAGCAGCTTATGGGAATCCGGAAACACCATATATTTT
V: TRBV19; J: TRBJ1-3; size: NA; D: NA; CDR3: CASSSSGRVSGNTIYF; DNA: TGTGCCAGTAGTTCATCCGGGAGGGTCTCTGGAAACACCATATATTTT
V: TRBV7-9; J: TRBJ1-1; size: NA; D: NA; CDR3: CASSPLSGNTEAFF; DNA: TGTGCCAGCAGCCCCCTGAGCGGAAACACTGAAGCTTTCTTT
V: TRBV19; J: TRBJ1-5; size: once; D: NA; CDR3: CASKIGRVGNQPQHF; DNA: TGTGCCAGTAAAATCGGGAGGGTAGGCAATCAGCCCCAGCATTTT
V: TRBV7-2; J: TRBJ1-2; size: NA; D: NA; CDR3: CASSSTGVGYTF; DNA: TGTGCCAGCAGCTCGACAGGTGTCGGCTACACCTTC
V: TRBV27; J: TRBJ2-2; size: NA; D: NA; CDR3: CASSFPQGTGELFF; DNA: TGTGCCAGCAGTTTCCCACAGGGCACCGGGGAGCTGTTTTTT
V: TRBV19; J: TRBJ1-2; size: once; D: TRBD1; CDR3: CASRLQGQVGGYTF; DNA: TGTGCCAGTAGGCTACAGGGGCAGGTTGGTGGCTACACCTTC
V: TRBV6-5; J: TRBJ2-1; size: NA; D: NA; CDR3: CASSKEEGAKNEQFF; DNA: TGTGCCAGCAGCAAAGAGGAGGGGGCTAAAAATGAGCAGTTCTTC
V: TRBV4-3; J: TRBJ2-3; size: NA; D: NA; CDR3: CASSQYMGLSDTQYF; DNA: TGCGCCAGCAGCCAGTACATGGGGTTATCAGATACGCAGTATTTT
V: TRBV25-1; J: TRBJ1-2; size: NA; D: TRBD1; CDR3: CASSDRGTGDYGYTF; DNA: TGTGCCAGCAGTGATCGGGGGACAGGGGACTATGGCTACACCTTC
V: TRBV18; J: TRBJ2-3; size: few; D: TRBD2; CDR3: CASSPAGRLAGDTDTQYF; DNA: TGTGCCAGCTCTCCGGCCGGGCGACTAGCGGGAGACACAGATACGCAGTATTTT
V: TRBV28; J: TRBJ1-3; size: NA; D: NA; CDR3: CASSPTGAGNTIYF; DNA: TGTGCCAGCAGTCCGACAGGAGCTGGAAACACCATATATTTT
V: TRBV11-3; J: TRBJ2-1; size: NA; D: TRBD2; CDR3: CASSILSGSEQFF; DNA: TGTGCCAGCAGCATCCTTAGCGGGAGTGAGCAGTTCTTC
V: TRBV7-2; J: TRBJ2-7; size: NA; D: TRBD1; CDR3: CASSFSGTGKAEQYF; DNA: TGTGCCAGCAGCTTCTCCGGGACAGGGAAGGCCGAGCAGTACTTC
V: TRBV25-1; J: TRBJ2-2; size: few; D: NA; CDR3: CASKGQITGELFF; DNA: TGTGCCAGCAAAGGACAGATCACCGGGGAGCTGTTTTTT
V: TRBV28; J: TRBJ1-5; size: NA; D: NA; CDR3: CASEIGTLFNQPQHF; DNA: TGTGCCAGCGAGATAGGGACCCTTTTCAATCAGCCCCAGCATTTT
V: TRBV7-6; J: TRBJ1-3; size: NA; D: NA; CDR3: CASSPVGSSGSGNTIYF; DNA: TGTGCCAGCAGCCCGGTCGGTTCCTCTGGCTCTGGAAACACCATATATTTT
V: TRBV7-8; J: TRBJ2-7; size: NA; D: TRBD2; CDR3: CASSLSSAGGLEQYF; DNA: TGTGCCAGCAGCTTATCCTCGGCGGGGGGGCTTGAGCAGTACTTC
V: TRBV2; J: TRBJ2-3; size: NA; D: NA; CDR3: CASSRLIPSTDTQYF; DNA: TGTGCCAGCAGTAGACTAATCCCTAGCACAGATACGCAGTATTTT
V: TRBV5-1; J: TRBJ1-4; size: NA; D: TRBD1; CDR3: CASSPMGQGGEKLFF; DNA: TGCGCCAGCAGCCCTATGGGACAGGGAGGAGAAAAACTGTTTTTT
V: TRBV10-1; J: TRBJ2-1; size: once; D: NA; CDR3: CASSETGRYNEQFF; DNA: TGCGCCAGCAGTGAGACAGGACGATACAATGAGCAGTTCTTC
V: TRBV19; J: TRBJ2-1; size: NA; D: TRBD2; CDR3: CASSPRLAASYNEQFF; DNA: TGTGCCAGTAGTCCTAGACTAGCGGCCTCCTACAATGAGCAGTTCTTC
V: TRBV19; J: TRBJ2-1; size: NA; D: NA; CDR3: CASSPGPSSYNEQFF; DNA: TGTGCCAGTAGCCCGGGACCTAGCTCCTACAATGAGCAGTTCTTC
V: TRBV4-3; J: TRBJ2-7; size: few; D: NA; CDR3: CASSQVGRVNEQYF; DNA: TGCGCCAGCAGCCAGGTAGGCAGGGTCAACGAGCAGTACTTC
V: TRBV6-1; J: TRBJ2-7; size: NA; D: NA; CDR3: CASRAFGLSSYEQYF; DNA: TGTGCCAGCAGAGCCTTTGGGCTTAGTTCCTACGAGCAGTACTTC
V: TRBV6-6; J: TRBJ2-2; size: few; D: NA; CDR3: CASSPDVITGELFF; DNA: TGTGCCAGCAGCCCTGATGTGATCACCGGGGAGCTGTTTTTT
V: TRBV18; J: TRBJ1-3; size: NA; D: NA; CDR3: CASLPPQGLSGNTIYF; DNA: TGTGCCAGCTTACCACCGCAGGGGTTGTCTGGAAACACCATATATTTT
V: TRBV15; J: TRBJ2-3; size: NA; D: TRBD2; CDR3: CATRSGGTDTQYF; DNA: TGTGCCACCAGGAGCGGGGGCACAGATACGCAGTATTTT
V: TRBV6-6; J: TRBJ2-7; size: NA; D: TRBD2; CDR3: CASSSAAGVYEQYF; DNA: TGTGCCAGCAGTTCAGCAGCGGGAGTATACGAGCAGTACTTC
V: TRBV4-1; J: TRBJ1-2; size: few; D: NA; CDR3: CASSQDGGSVLGYTF; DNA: TGCGCCAGCAGCCAAGATGGGGGGTCGGTTTTAGGCTACACCTTC
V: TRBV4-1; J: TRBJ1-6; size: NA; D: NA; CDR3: CASSLEGFSYNSPLHF; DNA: TGCGCCAGCAGCCTCGAAGGGTTCTCCTATAATTCACCCCTCCACTTT
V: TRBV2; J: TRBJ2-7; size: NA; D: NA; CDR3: CASSEILLQEQYF; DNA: TGTGCCAGCAGTGAAATCCTCCTTCAAGAGCAGTACTTC